Sequencing of this T cell receptor beta chain was carried out in a study of cytomegalovirus exposure and HLA in healthy donors. Points from the study as a whole: An analysis done earlier found most TCR beta V segments productive about 87% or about 30% of the time. In a later analysis, specific HLA alleles were associated with 15,000 to 20,000 TCR beta sequences at a 0.05 false discovery rate.

The CDR3 runs to 13 residues. V gave up 3 bases and J gave up 6 bases; unmatched junction bases: 7. CDR1 GTSNPN and CDR2 SVGIG come from the germline V gene (reference sequence). The PCR ran on 60 Vbeta and 13 Jbeta primers. The method was immunoSEQ multiplex PCR; TCRdb's version includes in-frame clones alone and lacks a portion of them. The sample lists 90,000 to 100,000 clones, around 69% occurring once. On this clone: Its antigen remains unknown.

The sequence came from a man aged 25-45 years in good health and CMV-seronegative. Sequencing input: PBMCs. This chain connects TRBV30 to TRBJ2-7; 8 bases are shared with TRBD1. The CDR3 here is CAWSSRGPFEQYF. CDR3 coding DNA: TGTGCCTGGAGCTCCAGGGGGCCCTTCGAGCAGTACTTC.